This T cell receptor (beta chain) derives from a study of OX40 agonist ivuxolimab in advanced cancers. The overall study: Melanoma, hepatocellular carcinoma, head and neck or renal cell cancer occurred in dose-escalation patients. General observations from the study: Both CD4+ and CD8+ T cell populations in blood had undergone clonal expansion by week 6 at 0.1 to 3.0 mg/kg. Antigens targeted by the expanded peripheral T cells were not determined.

The CDR3 runs 15 residues. Trimming cost V 4 bases and J 3 bases; bases outside gene matches: 7. CDR1 and CDR2 (germline): SGHRS, YFSETQ. Produced via immunoSEQ multiplex PCR; TCRdb's table is partial and in-frame only. The data contain about 45,000 clones, roughly 88% of them seen just once; the ten biggest clones take up about 19%. This clone was counted a single time. The antigen remains unidentified. This sequence was found in an adult with an advanced solid tumor such as melanoma, head and neck, liver or kidney cancer. Material: CD4+ or CD8+ T cells sorted from blood, obtained in a trial of the OX40 agonist ivuxolimab. The gene calls are TRBV5-1 and TRBJ2-3; TRBD1 matches 8 bases. The CDR3 sequence is CASSVTGVGTDTQYF. CDR3 nucleotides: TGCGCCAGCAGCGTGACAGGGGTCGGGACAGATACGCAGTATTTT.